This TCR beta chain was sequenced during a study of CD8+ T cells in alopecia areata. Treatment: oral pan-JAK inhibitor, 5-10 mg twice daily. Sequencing templates came from extracted RNA that was reverse transcribed into cDNA. Repertoires were generated with immunoSEQ multiplex PCR, while TCRdb's copy carries only in-frame clones and drops some. The profile covers 150,000 to 200,000 clones, with roughly 58% appearing a single time and roughly 17% taken by the ten largest. This clone is a singleton in its sample. The germline V and J ends were trimmed by 3 bases and 9 bases, with 20 bases remaining between them. The length of the CDR3 is 15 residues.

The TCR sequence derives from a human donor with alopecia areata. This rearrangement joins TRBV23-1 to TRBJ1-2; TRBD1 is a possible D gene (6 bases). TRBV23-1 belongs to the ORF category, with a function that is uncertain. The sample here was CD4+ T cells sorted from blood, taken at roughly week 58, from a patient treated with tofacitinib. The CDR3 is CASSHSRTVGTCYTF. DNA of the CDR3: TGCGCCAGCAGTCACTCAAGGACAGTTGGGACCTGCTACACCTTC.